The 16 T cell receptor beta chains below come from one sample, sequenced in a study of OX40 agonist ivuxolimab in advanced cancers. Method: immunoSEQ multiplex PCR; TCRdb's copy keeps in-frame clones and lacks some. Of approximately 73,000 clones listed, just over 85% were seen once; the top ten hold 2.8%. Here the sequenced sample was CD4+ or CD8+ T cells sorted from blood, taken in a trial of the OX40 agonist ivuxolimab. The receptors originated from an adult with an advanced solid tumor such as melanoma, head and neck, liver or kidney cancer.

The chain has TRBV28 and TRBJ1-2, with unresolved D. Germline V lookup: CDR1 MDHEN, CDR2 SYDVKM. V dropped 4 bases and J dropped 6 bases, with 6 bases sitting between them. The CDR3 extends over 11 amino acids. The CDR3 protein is CASSSQDGYTF. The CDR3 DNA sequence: TGTGCCAGCAGTTCCCAAGATGGCTACACCTTC.

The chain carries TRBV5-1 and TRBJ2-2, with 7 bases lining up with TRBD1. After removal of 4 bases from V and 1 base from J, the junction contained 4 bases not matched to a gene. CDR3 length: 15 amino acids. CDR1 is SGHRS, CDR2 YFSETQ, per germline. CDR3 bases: TGCGCCAGCAGCCTCGACAGGGTGAACACCGGGGAGCTGTTTTTT. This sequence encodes CASSLDRVNTGELFF. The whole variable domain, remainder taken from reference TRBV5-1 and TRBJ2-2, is KAGVTQTPRYLIKTRGQQVTLSCSPISGHRSVSWYQQTPGQGLQFLFEYFSETQRNKGNFPGRFSGRQFSNSRSEMNVSTLELGDSALYLCASSLDRVNTGELFFGEGSRLTVL.

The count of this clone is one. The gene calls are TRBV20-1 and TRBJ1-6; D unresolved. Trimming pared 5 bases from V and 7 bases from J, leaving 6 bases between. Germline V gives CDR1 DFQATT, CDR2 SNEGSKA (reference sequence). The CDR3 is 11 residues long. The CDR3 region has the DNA TGCAGTGCTGGCCTGAATTCACCCCTCCACTTT. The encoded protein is CSAGLNSPLHF.

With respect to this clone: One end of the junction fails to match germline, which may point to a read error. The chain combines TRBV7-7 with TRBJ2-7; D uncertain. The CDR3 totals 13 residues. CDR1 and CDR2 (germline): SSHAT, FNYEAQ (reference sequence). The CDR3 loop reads CASSLYLNYEQYF. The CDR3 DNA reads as TGTGCTAGCAGCTTATACCTAAACTACGAGCAGTACTTC.

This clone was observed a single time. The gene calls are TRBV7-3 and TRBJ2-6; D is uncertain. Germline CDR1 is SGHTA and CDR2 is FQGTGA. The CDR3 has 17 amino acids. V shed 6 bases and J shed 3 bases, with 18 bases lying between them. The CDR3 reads CASRRRVAASGANVLTF. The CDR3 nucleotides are TGTGCCAGCAGGCGGAGAGTGGCCGCAAGTGGGGCCAACGTCCTGACTTTC.

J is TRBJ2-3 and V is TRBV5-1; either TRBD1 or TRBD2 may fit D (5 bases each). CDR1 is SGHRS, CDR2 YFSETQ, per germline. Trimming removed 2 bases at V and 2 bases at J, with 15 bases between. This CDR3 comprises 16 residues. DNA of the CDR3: TGCGCCAGCAGCTTAGAGGGCAGGGCGAACACAGATACGCAGTATTTT. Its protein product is CASSLEGRANTDTQYF. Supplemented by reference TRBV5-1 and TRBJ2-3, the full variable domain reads KAGVTQTPRYLIKTRGQQVTLSCSPISGHRSVSWYQQTPGQGLQFLFEYFSETQRNKGNFPGRFSGRQFSNSRSEMNVSTLELGDSALYLCASSLEGRANTDTQYFGPGTRLTVL.

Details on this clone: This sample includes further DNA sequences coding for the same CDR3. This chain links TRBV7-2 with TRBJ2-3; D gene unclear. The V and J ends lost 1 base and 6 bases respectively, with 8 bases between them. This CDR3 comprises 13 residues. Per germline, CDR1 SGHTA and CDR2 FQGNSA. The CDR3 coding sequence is TGTGCCAGCAGCTTAGAAGTTGGGGATACGCAGTATTTT. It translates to CASSLEVGDTQYF.

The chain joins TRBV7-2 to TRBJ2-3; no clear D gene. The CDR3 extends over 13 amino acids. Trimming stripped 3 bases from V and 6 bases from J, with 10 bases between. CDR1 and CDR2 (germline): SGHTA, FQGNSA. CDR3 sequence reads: CASSFQSADTQYF. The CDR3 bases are TGTGCCAGCAGCTTCCAGTCCGCGGATACGCAGTATTTT.

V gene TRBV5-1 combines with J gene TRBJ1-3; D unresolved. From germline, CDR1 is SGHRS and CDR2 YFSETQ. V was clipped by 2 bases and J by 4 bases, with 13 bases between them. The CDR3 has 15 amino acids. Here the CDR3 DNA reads TGCGCCAGCAGCTTAACGGGGAGTGAAGGAAACACCATATATTTT. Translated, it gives CASSLTGSEGNTIYF.

The CDR3 here is CASSLGTGFSVEQYF. DNA for the CDR3: TGCGCCAGCAGCCTCGGGACAGGCTTTTCCGTCGAGCAGTACTTC. The gene calls are TRBV5-1 and TRBJ2-7; TRBD1 aligns across 8 bases. Germline V gene data show CDR1 as SGHRS and CDR2 as YFSETQ. After removal of 4 bases from V and 6 bases from J, the junction contained 12 bases not matched to a gene. The CDR3 extends over 15 amino acids.

The CDR3 sequence: CSAVQAEKLFF. CDR3 coding DNA: TGCAGTGCTGTACAGGCTGAAAAACTGTTTTTT. J is TRBJ1-4 and V is TRBV20-1; TRBD1 is a possible D gene (5 bases). Germline CDR1 and CDR2: DFQATT and SNEGSKA (reference sequence). The CDR3 totals 11 residues. The ends were cut back, 5 bases at V and 7 bases at J, with 8 bases in the middle.

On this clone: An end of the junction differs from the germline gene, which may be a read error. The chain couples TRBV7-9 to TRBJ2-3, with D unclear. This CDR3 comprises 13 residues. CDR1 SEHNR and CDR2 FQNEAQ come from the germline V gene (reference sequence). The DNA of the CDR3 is TGTGCCGGCAGCACCATGAGGACAGATACGCAGTATTTT. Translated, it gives CAGSTMRTDTQYF.

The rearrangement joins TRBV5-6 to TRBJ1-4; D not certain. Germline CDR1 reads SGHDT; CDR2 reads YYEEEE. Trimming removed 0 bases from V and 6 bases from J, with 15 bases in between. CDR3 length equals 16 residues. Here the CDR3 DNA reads TGTGCCAGCAGCTTGGTGGGGTTGGGAGGTGATGAAAAACTGTTTTTT. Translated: CASSLVGLGGDEKLFF. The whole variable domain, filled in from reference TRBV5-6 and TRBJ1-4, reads DAGVTQSPTHLIKTRGQQVTLRCSPKSGHDTVSWYQQALGQGPQFIFQYYEEEERQRGNFPDRFSGHQFPNYSSELNVNALLLGDSALYLCASSLVGLGGDEKLFFGSGTQLSVL.

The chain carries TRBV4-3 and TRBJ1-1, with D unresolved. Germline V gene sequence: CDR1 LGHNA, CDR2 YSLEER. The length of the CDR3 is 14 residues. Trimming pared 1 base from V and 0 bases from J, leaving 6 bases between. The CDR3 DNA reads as TGCGCCAGCAGCCAAGGACAAATGAACACTGAAGCTTTCTTT. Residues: CASSQGQMNTEAFF.

The DNA of the CDR3 is TGTGCCAGCAGCCAAGAGGACAGGGGATTTGATACGCAGTATTTT. Translation gives CASSQEDRGFDTQYF. The chain is built from TRBV14 and TRBJ2-3; 9 bases line up with TRBD1. The CDR3 spans 15 residues. V lost 0 bases to trimming and J lost 6 bases; unmatched junction nucleotides: 4. Germline V lookup: CDR1 SGHDN, CDR2 FVKESK. Full variable domain (missing parts from reference TRBV14 and TRBJ2-3): EAGVTQFPSHSVIEKGQTVTLRCDPISGHDNLYWYRRVMGKEIKFLLHFVKESKQDESGMPNNRFLAERTGGTYSTLKVQPAELEDSGVYFCASSQEDRGFDTQYFGPGTRLTVL.

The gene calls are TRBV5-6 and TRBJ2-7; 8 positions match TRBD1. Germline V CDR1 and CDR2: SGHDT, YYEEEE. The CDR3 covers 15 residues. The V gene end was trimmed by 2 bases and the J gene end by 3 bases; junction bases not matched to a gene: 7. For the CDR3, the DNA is TGTGCCAGCAGCTTCACGGACAGGGTTGGCTACGAGCAGTACTTC. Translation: CASSFTDRVGYEQYF.